This T cell receptor beta chain was sequenced during a study of identical twins. Template switching, a step in the protocol, added a universal primer site, and cDNA carried unique molecular identifiers. TCRdb reprocessed the 5' RACE reads with MiXCR, giving one entry per CDR3 protein. The sample yields around 100,000 distinct CDR3 sequences, less than 6.5% seen once. Germline V gene lookup returns CDR1 LGHNT and CDR2 FRNRAP. This CDR3 region has 17 residues. With 0 bases clipped from V and 5 bases from J, the junction kept 4 bases outside the gene matches. Study-wide findings and caveats: Out-of-frame alpha sequences common to twins exhibited an excess of low generation probability. Clonotypes of the beta chain that were abundant in cord blood carried fewer insertions (memory repertoires showed none). Beta out-of-frame sequences displayed a weaker excess of sharing between twins.

Many counts were recorded for this clonotype. Its antigen is as yet unknown. This clonotype was obtained from a woman aged 50 to 60 in good health. The sequencing sample was made of memory T cells sorted from blood. The chain recombines TRBV12-5 with TRBJ2-2; 12 bases are shared with TRBD2. This CDR3 is CASGLVFLAGGTGELFF. CDR3 coding DNA: TGTGCTAGTGGTTTGGTCTTCCTAGCGGGAGGGACCGGGGAGCTGTTTTTT.